The T cell receptor (beta chain) under discussion was sequenced for a study of molecular identifiers for immune sequencing clone quantification. Germline V gene data show CDR1 as DFQATT and CDR2 as SNEGSKA (reference sequence). CDR3 size: 14 residues. TCRdb reanalysed the PCR reads using MiXCR and keeps one entry per CDR3 protein. The profile shows 490,000 or so distinct CDR3 sequences, about a quarter of them singletons. The specimen was naive CD8+ T cells from blood, with Jurkat cell RNA spiked in. As for subset: FACS-sorted CD8+CD4-CCR7+CD45RA+ naive T cells. The receptor was derived from a human donor in good health. Some libraries in this study had Jurkat cell RNA spiked in. The chain joins TRBV20-1 to TRBJ1-1, with D possibly being TRBD1 (5 bases). CDR3 in DNA: TGCAGCGCTGGAGATGTCCGGGGGGACACTGAAGCTTTCTTT. It codes for CSAGDVRGDTEAFF.